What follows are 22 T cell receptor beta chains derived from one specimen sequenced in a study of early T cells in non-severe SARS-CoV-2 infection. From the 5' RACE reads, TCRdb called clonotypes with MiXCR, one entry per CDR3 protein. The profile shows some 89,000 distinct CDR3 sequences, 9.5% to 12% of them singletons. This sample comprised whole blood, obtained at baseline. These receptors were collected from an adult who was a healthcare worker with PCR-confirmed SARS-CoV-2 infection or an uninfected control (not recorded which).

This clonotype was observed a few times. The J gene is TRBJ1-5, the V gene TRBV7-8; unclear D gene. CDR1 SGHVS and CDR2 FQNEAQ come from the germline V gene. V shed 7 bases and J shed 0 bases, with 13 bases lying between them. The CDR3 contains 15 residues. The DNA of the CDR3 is TGTGCCAGCACCCCGACGGAATATAGCAATCAGCCCCAGCATTTT. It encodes CASTPTEYSNQPQHF. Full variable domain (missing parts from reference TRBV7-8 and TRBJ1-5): GAGVSQSPRYKVAKRGQDVALRCDPISGHVSLFWYQQALGQGPEFLTYFQNEAQLDKSGLPSDRFFAERPEGSVSTLKIQRTQQEDSAVYLCASTPTEYSNQPQHFGDGTRLSIL.

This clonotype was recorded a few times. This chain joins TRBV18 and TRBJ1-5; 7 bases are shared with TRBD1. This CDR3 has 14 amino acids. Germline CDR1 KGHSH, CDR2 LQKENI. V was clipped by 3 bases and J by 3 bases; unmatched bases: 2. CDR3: CASSPDRANQPQHF. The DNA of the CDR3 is TGTGCCAGCTCACCCGACAGGGCCAATCAGCCCCAGCATTTT.

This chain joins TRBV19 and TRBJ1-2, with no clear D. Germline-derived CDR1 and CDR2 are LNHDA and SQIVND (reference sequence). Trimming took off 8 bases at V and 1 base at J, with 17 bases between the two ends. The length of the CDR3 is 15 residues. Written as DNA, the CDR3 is TGTGCCAGTCGCCTCCCGGGTCAGGTTAACTATGGCTACACCTTC. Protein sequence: CASRLPGQVNYGYTF.

As DNA, the CDR3 is TGCGCCAGCAGCAGAAAATATCCTCACGAGGGTTCACCCCTCCACTTT. This codes for CASSRKYPHEGSPLHF. V and J are TRBV5-1 and TRBJ1-6; D gene ambiguous. From germline, CDR1 is SGHRS and CDR2 YFSETQ. The CDR3 length is 16 residues. With 4 bases removed from V and 9 bases from J, the gap between germline ends came to 20 bases.

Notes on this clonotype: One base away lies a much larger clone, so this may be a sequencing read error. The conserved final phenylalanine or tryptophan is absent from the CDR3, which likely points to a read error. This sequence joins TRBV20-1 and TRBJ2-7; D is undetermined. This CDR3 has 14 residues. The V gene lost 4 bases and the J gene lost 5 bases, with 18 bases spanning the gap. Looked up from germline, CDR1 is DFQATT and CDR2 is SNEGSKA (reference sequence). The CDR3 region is CSANSGLRLDEQYI. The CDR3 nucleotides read TGCAGTGCTAATTCCGGGCTTAGGCTGGACGAGCAGTACATC.

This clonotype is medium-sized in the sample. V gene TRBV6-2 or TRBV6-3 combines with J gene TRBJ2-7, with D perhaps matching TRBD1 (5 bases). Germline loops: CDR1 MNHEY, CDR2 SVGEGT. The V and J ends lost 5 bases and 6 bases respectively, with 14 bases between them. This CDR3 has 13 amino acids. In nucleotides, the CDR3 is TGTGCCAGCAGTCAAGGCAGGGCGCGCGAGCAGTACTTC. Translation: CASSQGRAREQYF.

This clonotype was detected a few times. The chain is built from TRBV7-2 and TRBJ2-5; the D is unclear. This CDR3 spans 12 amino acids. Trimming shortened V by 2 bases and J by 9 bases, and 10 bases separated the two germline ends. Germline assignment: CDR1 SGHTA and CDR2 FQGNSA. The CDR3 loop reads CASSLSYKAQYF. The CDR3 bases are TGTGCCAGCAGCTTAAGTTATAAGGCCCAGTACTTC.

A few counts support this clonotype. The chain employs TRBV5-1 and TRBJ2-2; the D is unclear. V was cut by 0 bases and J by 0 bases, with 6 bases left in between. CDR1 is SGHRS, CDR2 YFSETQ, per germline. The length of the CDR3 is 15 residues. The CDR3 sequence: CASSLATTNTGELFF. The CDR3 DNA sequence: TGCGCCAGCAGCTTGGCCACAACGAACACCGGGGAGCTGTTTTTT.

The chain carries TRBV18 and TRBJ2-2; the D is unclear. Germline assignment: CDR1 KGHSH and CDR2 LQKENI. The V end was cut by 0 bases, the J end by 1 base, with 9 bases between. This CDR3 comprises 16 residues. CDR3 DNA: TGTGCCAGCTCACCACCGAAGGCTGTGAACACCGGGGAGCTGTTTTTT. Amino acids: CASSPPKAVNTGELFF.

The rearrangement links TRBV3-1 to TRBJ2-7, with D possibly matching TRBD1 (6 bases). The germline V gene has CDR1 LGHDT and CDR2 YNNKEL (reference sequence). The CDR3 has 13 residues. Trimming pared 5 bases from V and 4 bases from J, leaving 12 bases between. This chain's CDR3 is CASSTTGMYEQYF. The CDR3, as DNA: TGTGCCAGCAGCACAACAGGGATGTACGAGCAGTACTTC.

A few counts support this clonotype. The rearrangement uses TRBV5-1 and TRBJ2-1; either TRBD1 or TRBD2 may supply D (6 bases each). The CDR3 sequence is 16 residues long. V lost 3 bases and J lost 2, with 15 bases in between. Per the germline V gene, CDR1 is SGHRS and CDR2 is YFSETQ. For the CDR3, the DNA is TGCGCCAGCAGCTCTGGGGTGGGGGGCCCCTACAATGAGCAGTTCTTC. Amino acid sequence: CASSSGVGGPYNEQFF.

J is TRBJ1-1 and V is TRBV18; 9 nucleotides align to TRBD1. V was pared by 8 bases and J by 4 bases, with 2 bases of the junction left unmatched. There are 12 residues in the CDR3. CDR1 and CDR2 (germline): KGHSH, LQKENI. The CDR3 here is CASRQGGTEAFF. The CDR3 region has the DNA TGTGCCAGCCGACAGGGGGGCACTGAAGCTTTCTTT.

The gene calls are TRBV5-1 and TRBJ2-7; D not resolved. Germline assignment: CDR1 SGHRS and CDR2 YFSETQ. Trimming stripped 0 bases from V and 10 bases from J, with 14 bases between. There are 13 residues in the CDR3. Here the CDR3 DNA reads TGCGCCAGCAGCTTGGAGACACCGACCGTACAGTACTTC. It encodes CASSLETPTVQYF.

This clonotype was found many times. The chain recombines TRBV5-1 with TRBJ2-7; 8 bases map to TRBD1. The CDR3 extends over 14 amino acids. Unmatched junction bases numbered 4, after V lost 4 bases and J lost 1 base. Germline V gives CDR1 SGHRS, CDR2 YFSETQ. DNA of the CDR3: TGCGCCAGCAGCCTCAGACAGGGGTCCTACGAGCAGTACTTC. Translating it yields CASSLRQGSYEQYF.

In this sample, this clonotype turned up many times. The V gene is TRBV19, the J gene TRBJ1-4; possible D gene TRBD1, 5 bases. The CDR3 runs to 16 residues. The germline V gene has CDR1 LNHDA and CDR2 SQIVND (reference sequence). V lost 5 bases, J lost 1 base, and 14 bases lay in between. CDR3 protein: CASSPTGGGTNEKLFF. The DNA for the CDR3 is TGTGCCAGTAGTCCCACTGGGGGAGGAACTAATGAAAAACTGTTTTTT.

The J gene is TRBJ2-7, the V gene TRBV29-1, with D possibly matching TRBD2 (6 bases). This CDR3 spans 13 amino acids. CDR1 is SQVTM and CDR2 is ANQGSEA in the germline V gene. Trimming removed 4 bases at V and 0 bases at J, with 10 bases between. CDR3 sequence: CSVASANSYEQYF. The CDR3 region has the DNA TGCAGCGTTGCTAGCGCGAACTCCTACGAGCAGTACTTC.

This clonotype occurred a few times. Written as DNA, the CDR3 is TGTGCCAGCAGCCTTCTTCCAGAGGTCACCGGGGAGCTGTTTTTT. The encoded protein is CASSLLPEVTGELFF. The rearrangement links TRBV6-5 to TRBJ2-2; D is undetermined. The CDR3 extends over 15 amino acids. Germline V gives CDR1 MNHEY, CDR2 SVGAGI. Trimming shortened V by 6 bases and J by 4 bases, and 15 bases separated the two germline ends.

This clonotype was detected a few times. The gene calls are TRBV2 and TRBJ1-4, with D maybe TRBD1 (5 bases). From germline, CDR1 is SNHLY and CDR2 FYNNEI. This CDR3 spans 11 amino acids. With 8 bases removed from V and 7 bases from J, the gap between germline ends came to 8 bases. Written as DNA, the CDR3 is TGTGCCAGCGGGACCTCTGAAAAACTGTTTTTT. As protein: CASGTSEKLFF.

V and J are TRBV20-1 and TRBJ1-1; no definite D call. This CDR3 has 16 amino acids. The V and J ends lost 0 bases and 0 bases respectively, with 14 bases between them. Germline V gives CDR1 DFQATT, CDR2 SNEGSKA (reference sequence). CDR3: CSARDPWSIMNTEAFF. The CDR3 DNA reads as TGCAGTGCTAGAGATCCTTGGTCTATTATGAACACTGAAGCTTTCTTT.

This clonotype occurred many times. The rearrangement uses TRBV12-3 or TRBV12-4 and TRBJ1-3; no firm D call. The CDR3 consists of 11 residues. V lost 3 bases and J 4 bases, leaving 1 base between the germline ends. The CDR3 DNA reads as TGTGCCAGCAGTTTGGGAAACACCATATATTTT. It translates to CASSLGNTIYF.

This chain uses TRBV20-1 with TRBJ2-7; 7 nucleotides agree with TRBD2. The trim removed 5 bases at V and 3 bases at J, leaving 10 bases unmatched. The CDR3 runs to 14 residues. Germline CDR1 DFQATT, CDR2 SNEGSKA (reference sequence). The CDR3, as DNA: TGCAGTGCTTTAAAGCGGGACCGCCTCTACGAGCAGTACTTC. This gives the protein CSALKRDRLYEQYF.

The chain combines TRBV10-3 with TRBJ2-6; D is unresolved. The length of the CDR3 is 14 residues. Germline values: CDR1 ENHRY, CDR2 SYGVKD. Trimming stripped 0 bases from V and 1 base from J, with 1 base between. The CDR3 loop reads CAISESSGANVLTF. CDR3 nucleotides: TGTGCCATCAGTGAGTCGTCTGGGGCCAACGTCCTGACTTTC.